This is a list of T cell receptor beta chains from one sample in a study of naive and memory T cell subsets. MiXCR, run by TCRdb on the UMI-ligation and nested PCR reads, gives a single entry per CDR3 protein. The sample includes about 22,000 distinct CDR3 sequences, around 10% of them seen just once. Sequencing input: central memory CD8+ T cells from blood. All receptors derive from a human donor in good health. CDR3s include the opening cysteine and the closing phenylalanine or tryptophan. D genes are given only for firm matches. Part of the rows lack a size; the others show once, few, many or a class for expanded clones.

clone size: few; J gene: TRBJ1-2; D gene: NA; V gene: TRBV27; CDR3 DNA: TGTGCCAGCAGTTTAACTTTTGGCTCTAACTATGGCTACACCTTC; CDR3 protein: CASSLTFGSNYGYTF
clone size: NA; J gene: TRBJ2-7; D gene: NA; V gene: TRBV28; CDR3 DNA: TGTGCCAGCAGTTTTAGGAGGGAAACCTACGAGCAGTACTTC; CDR3 protein: CASSFRRETYEQYF
clone size: NA; J gene: TRBJ1-2; D gene: NA; V gene: TRBV10-3; CDR3 DNA: TGTGCCATTCTACCGGACGACAGCTATGGCTACACCTTC; CDR3 protein: CAILPDDSYGYTF
clone size: few; J gene: TRBJ1-2; D gene: NA; V gene: TRBV30; CDR3 DNA: TGTGCCTGGAAATGGGGCCGTAGATATGGCTACACCTTC; CDR3 protein: CAWKWGRRYGYTF
clone size: few; J gene: TRBJ2-5; D gene: TRBD2; V gene: TRBV12-3/TRBV12-4; CDR3 DNA: TGTGCCAGCAGTTCGCCGGGACTAGAGGTCGAGACCCAGTACTTC; CDR3 protein: CASSSPGLEVETQYF
clone size: few; J gene: TRBJ1-1; D gene: NA; V gene: TRBV28; CDR3 DNA: TGTGCCAGCAGTTCCCGCAGGGGTTGGATGAACACTGAAGCTTTCTTT; CDR3 protein: CASSSRRGWMNTEAFF
clone size: many; J gene: TRBJ2-2; D gene: NA; V gene: TRBV12-3/TRBV12-4; CDR3 DNA: TGTGCCAGCAGCCCCGTGGACGTGGGAACCGGGGAGCTGTTTTTT; CDR3 protein: CASSPVDVGTGELFF
clone size: few; J gene: TRBJ2-5; D gene: NA; V gene: TRBV29-1; CDR3 DNA: TGCAGCGTTGAGGTAGAGGACGAGACGCAAGAGACCCAGTACTTC; CDR3 protein: CSVEVEDETQETQYF
clone size: few; J gene: TRBJ2-7; D gene: TRBD1; V gene: TRBV5-1; CDR3 DNA: TGCGCCAGCAGCTTCGACAGGGAATCCTACGAGCAGTACTTC; CDR3 protein: CASSFDRESYEQYF
clone size: few; J gene: TRBJ1-6; D gene: NA; V gene: TRBV6-1; CDR3 DNA: TGTGCCAGCAGAGACAGAGAAGAACAGAGCTCCTATAATTCACCCCTCCACTTT; CDR3 protein: CASRDREEQSSYNSPLHF
clone size: few; J gene: TRBJ2-3; D gene: NA; V gene: TRBV11-2; CDR3 DNA: TGTGCCAGCAGCTTTAGGTTGGGGAGAGTGAGAGATACGCAGTATTTT; CDR3 protein: CASSFRLGRVRDTQYF
clone size: many; J gene: TRBJ2-7; D gene: NA; V gene: TRBV28; CDR3 DNA: TGTGCCAGCAGTTCACCCGGCTATGGCGCCTACGAGCAGTACTTC; CDR3 protein: CASSSPGYGAYEQYF
clone size: few; J gene: TRBJ2-5; D gene: NA; V gene: TRBV30; CDR3 DNA: TGTGCCTGGAGCGGGACCTACTTCTTGGAGACCCAGTACTTC; CDR3 protein: CAWSGTYFLETQYF
clone size: few; J gene: TRBJ2-2; D gene: NA; V gene: TRBV7-3; CDR3 DNA: TGTGCCAGCAGCCCTGGGAGCTTGGGGGCCGGGGAGCTGTTTTTT; CDR3 protein: CASSPGSLGAGELFF
clone size: medium-sized; J gene: TRBJ1-3; D gene: NA; V gene: TRBV5-6; CDR3 DNA: TGTGCCAGCAGCTTGTGGACGGGACGTGGAAACACCATATATTTT; CDR3 protein: CASSLWTGRGNTIYF
clone size: NA; J gene: TRBJ1-1; D gene: NA; V gene: TRBV6-2/TRBV6-3; CDR3 DNA: TGTGCCAGCACTTTAGGGGGGGGAAGGACTGAAGCTTTCTTT; CDR3 protein: CASTLGGGRTEAFF
clone size: medium-sized; J gene: TRBJ1-6; D gene: NA; V gene: TRBV4-1; CDR3 DNA: TGCGCCAGCAGCCAAGGGGCAGGAGACAATTCACCCCTCCACTTT; CDR3 protein: CASSQGAGDNSPLHF
clone size: NA; J gene: TRBJ2-1; D gene: NA; V gene: TRBV7-2; CDR3 DNA: TGTGCCAGCAGCTTAGGGGTTGAGCAGTTCTTC; CDR3 protein: CASSLGVEQFF
clone size: NA; J gene: TRBJ2-5; D gene: NA; V gene: TRBV4-3; CDR3 DNA: TGCGCCAGCAGCCAATACCAGGTGGTATCCCCAGAGACCCAGTACTTC; CDR3 protein: CASSQYQVVSPETQYF
clone size: few; J gene: TRBJ1-2; D gene: NA; V gene: TRBV5-1; CDR3 DNA: TGCGCCAGCAGGCCGACAGGTTACTATGGCTACACCTTC; CDR3 protein: CASRPTGYYGYTF
clone size: many; J gene: TRBJ1-5; D gene: NA; V gene: TRBV7-2; CDR3 DNA: TGTGCCAGCAGCTGGGGGGGGGACGCGCGGGTTCAGCCCCAGCATTTT; CDR3 protein: CASSWGGDARVQPQHF
clone size: NA; J gene: TRBJ2-7; D gene: NA; V gene: TRBV27; CDR3 DNA: TGTGCCAGCAGTTTTGGCTACGAGCAGTACTTC; CDR3 protein: CASSFGYEQYF
clone size: few; J gene: TRBJ2-7; D gene: TRBD1; V gene: TRBV28; CDR3 DNA: TGTGCCAGCAGTTTACCCGGGACAGCCTACGAGCAGTACTTC; CDR3 protein: CASSLPGTAYEQYF
clone size: NA; J gene: TRBJ2-1; D gene: NA; V gene: TRBV5-1; CDR3 DNA: TGCGCCAGCAGCTTGATGGGATACAATGAGCAGTTCTTC; CDR3 protein: CASSLMGYNEQFF
clone size: medium-sized; J gene: TRBJ2-7; D gene: NA; V gene: TRBV9; CDR3 DNA: TGTGCCAGCAGCGGAGACGGTGCCTACGAGCAGTACTTC; CDR3 protein: CASSGDGAYEQYF
clone size: NA; J gene: TRBJ1-2; D gene: NA; V gene: TRBV7-2; CDR3 DNA: TGTGCCAGCAGCTACACCCCCCTCGCAGGGAACACCTTC; CDR3 protein: CASSYTPLAGNTF
clone size: medium-sized; J gene: TRBJ1-5; D gene: TRBD1; V gene: TRBV20-1; CDR3 DNA: TGCAGTGCCACCTCTGGACAGGAGTATCAGCCCCAGCATTTT; CDR3 protein: CSATSGQEYQPQHF
clone size: NA; J gene: TRBJ2-7; D gene: NA; V gene: TRBV4-3; CDR3 DNA: TGCGCCAGCAGCCAAGGTCCAGGTTCCTACGAGCAGTACTTC; CDR3 protein: CASSQGPGSYEQYF
clone size: few; J gene: TRBJ2-7; D gene: TRBD2; V gene: TRBV2; CDR3 DNA: TGTGCCAGCAGCATACTAGCGCCCTACGAGCAGTACTTC; CDR3 protein: CASSILAPYEQYF
clone size: few; J gene: TRBJ2-1; D gene: NA; V gene: TRBV9; CDR3 DNA: TGTGCCAGCAGCTCCGGACGGGAATACAATGAGCAGTTCTTC; CDR3 protein: CASSSGREYNEQFF
clone size: medium-sized; J gene: TRBJ1-6; D gene: TRBD1; V gene: TRBV6-5; CDR3 DNA: TGTGCCAGCAGAACCACTCCCGGGACAGCCTCCAGCTCCTATAATTCACCCCTCCACTTT; CDR3 protein: CASRTTPGTASSSYNSPLHF
clone size: many; J gene: TRBJ2-1; D gene: NA; V gene: TRBV6-1; CDR3 DNA: TGTGCCAGCAGCTACCGGGACTTCAACAATGAGCAGTTCTTC; CDR3 protein: CASSYRDFNNEQFF
clone size: NA; J gene: TRBJ2-3; D gene: TRBD2; V gene: TRBV5-1; CDR3 DNA: TGCGCCAGCAGCTTAGTCCTCGGATCTCTAGCGGGAGGCACAGATACGCAGTATTTT; CDR3 protein: CASSLVLGSLAGGTDTQYF
clone size: many; J gene: TRBJ2-1; D gene: NA; V gene: TRBV6-2/TRBV6-3; CDR3 DNA: TGTGCCAGCAGTCCATTCATAGAGGCCTACAATGAGCAGTTCTTC; CDR3 protein: CASSPFIEAYNEQFF
clone size: many; J gene: TRBJ2-1; D gene: TRBD2; V gene: TRBV6-2/TRBV6-3; CDR3 DNA: TGTGCCAGCAGCGCGCGACTAGCGGGAGGGCCCGATGAGCAGTTCTTC; CDR3 protein: CASSARLAGGPDEQFF
clone size: many; J gene: TRBJ2-1; D gene: NA; V gene: TRBV11-2; CDR3 DNA: TGTGCCAGCAGCCCAACAGGTTTTTCCTACAATGAGCAGTTCTTC; CDR3 protein: CASSPTGFSYNEQFF
clone size: many; J gene: TRBJ2-5; D gene: NA; V gene: TRBV28; CDR3 DNA: TGTGCCAGCAGTTATGCCGGGTGGGAGACCCAGTACTTC; CDR3 protein: CASSYAGWETQYF
clone size: NA; J gene: TRBJ2-7; D gene: NA; V gene: TRBV27; CDR3 DNA: TGTGCCAGCAGACTCTTGGACAGCTACGAGCAGTACTTC; CDR3 protein: CASRLLDSYEQYF
clone size: few; J gene: TRBJ1-4; D gene: NA; V gene: TRBV6-5; CDR3 DNA: TGTGCCAGCAGCTCCGGGACCAAACTGTTTTTT; CDR3 protein: CASSSGTKLFF
clone size: many; J gene: TRBJ2-3; D gene: NA; V gene: TRBV30; CDR3 DNA: TGTGCCTGGTCCCCAGGCGGAGGGTTAGATACGCAGTATTTT; CDR3 protein: CAWSPGGGLDTQYF
clone size: many; J gene: TRBJ2-7; D gene: NA; V gene: TRBV11-2; CDR3 DNA: TGTGCCAGCAGCGGGTTCTCAAGTTTATGGAGCGACGAGCAGTACTTC; CDR3 protein: CASSGFSSLWSDEQYF
clone size: NA; J gene: TRBJ1-4; D gene: NA; V gene: TRBV28; CDR3 DNA: TGTGCCAGCAGCCCCACGGGATTTTTGGAAGAAAAACTGTTTTTT; CDR3 protein: CASSPTGFLEEKLFF
clone size: many; J gene: TRBJ2-3; D gene: TRBD1; V gene: TRBV15; CDR3 DNA: TGTGCCACCAGCAGTACAGGGGGTAGCACAACTAGCACAGATACGCAGTATTTT; CDR3 protein: CATSSTGGSTTSTDTQYF
clone size: NA; J gene: TRBJ2-5; D gene: NA; V gene: TRBV11-2; CDR3 DNA: TGTGCCAGCAGAGCTGCGGGGACCCAGTACTTC; CDR3 protein: CASRAAGTQYF
clone size: few; J gene: TRBJ2-7; D gene: TRBD1; V gene: TRBV4-3; CDR3 DNA: TGCGCCAGCAGCCAGCTGACAGGGCGGTACGAGCAGTACTTC; CDR3 protein: CASSQLTGRYEQYF
clone size: many; J gene: TRBJ2-2; D gene: TRBD2; V gene: TRBV7-9; CDR3 DNA: TGTGCCAGCAGCTCGTCCTTTAGCGGGAGCAGCCGGGAGCTGTTTTTT; CDR3 protein: CASSSSFSGSSRELFF
clone size: NA; J gene: TRBJ2-1; D gene: TRBD2; V gene: TRBV9; CDR3 DNA: TGTGCCAGCAGCGCCCATAGGTGGCTAGCGGGAGCCCTCGGCTCCTACAATGTGCAGTTCTTC; CDR3 protein: CASSAHRWLAGALGSYNVQFF
clone size: many; J gene: TRBJ1-1; D gene: NA; V gene: TRBV20-1; CDR3 DNA: TGCAGTGCATTCCGGGGAGAGGGCAGGACTGAAGCTTTCTTT; CDR3 protein: CSAFRGEGRTEAFF
clone size: few; J gene: TRBJ2-2; D gene: TRBD2; V gene: TRBV6-4; CDR3 DNA: TGTGCCAGCAGTCCCCTAGCGGGAGCGAACACCGGGGAGCTGTTTTTT; CDR3 protein: CASSPLAGANTGELFF
clone size: many; J gene: TRBJ2-7; D gene: TRBD1; V gene: TRBV29-1; CDR3 DNA: TGCAGCGTTGAAGCTCGGGGAGGACAGGGGACCTACGAGCAGTACTTC; CDR3 protein: CSVEARGGQGTYEQYF
clone size: few; J gene: TRBJ2-7; D gene: TRBD2; V gene: TRBV7-9; CDR3 DNA: TGTGCCAGCAGCCCGGGACTAGCGGGTTCCGAGCAGTACTTC; CDR3 protein: CASSPGLAGSEQYF
clone size: medium-sized; J gene: TRBJ2-7; D gene: NA; V gene: TRBV20-1; CDR3 DNA: TGCAGTGCTAGAGATGGGGGGACACGAGACTACGAGCAGTACTTC; CDR3 protein: CSARDGGTRDYEQYF
clone size: NA; J gene: TRBJ2-1; D gene: NA; V gene: TRBV27; CDR3 DNA: TGTGCCAGCAGTTTAACGGGAGCGACCGGGAATGAGCAGTTCTTC; CDR3 protein: CASSLTGATGNEQFF